This T cell receptor beta chain was sequenced during a study of T cells in pancreatic ductal adenocarcinoma. Assay: immunoSEQ multiplex PCR; the TCRdb copy retains only in-frame clones and omits some. The table lists approximately 16,000 clones, around 91% of them singletons. Concerning this clone itself: The antigen is unknown.

The CDR3 sequence is 16 residues long. CDR1 SGHRS and CDR2 YFSETQ come from the germline V gene. V gave up 3 bases and J gave up 6 bases; unmatched junction bases: 9. Surgery without prior neoadjuvant therapy was the treatment of the selected pancreatic ductal adenocarcinoma patients. Points from the study as a whole: Comparisons of tumor and blood clonality may show falsely lower tumor diversity. Tumor and blood clonality did not differ significantly, about 0.1 versus 0.07.

The receptor was derived from a human donor with pancreatic ductal adenocarcinoma. Sequencing input: PBMCs. This chain joins TRBV5-1 and TRBJ1-1, with 12 bases fitting TRBD1. The CDR3 DNA sequence: TGCGCCAGCAGCTATAGGGGGACAGGGGGCGCGGCTGAAGCTTTCTTT. It codes for CASSYRGTGGAAEAFF.